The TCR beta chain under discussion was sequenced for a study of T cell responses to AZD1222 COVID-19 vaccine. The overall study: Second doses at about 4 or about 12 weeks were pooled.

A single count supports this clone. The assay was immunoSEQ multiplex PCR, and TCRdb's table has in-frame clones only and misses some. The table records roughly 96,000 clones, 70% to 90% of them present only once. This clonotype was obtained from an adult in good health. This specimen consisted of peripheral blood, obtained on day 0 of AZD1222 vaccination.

CDR3 in DNA: TGTGCCAGCAGGGAAGATGGGGGCCCCTACGAGCAGTACTTC. It specifies CASREDGGPYEQYF. The chain has TRBV5-5 and TRBJ2-7; the D gene is possibly TRBD1 (6 bases). This CDR3 has 14 residues. V lost 5 bases to trimming and J lost 2 bases, with 14 bases between them. CDR1 is SGHKS and CDR2 is YYEKEE in the germline V gene (reference sequence).